One sample yielded the 25 T cell receptor beta chains listed below, sequenced in a study of blood T cells in healthy people across ages (dated by TCRdb to between 2015 and 2016). Library method: 5' RACE. A second PCR of roughly 7 to 12 cycles was performed with a sample-barcoded 5' primer and a J-beta primer mix. Clones were called with MiXCR by TCRdb after fastp trimmed the public reads at Q25, and only in-frame beta chains were retained. Identical CDR3 protein sequences are pooled into one entry, listed with their most common genes and DNA. This sample has 1.8 million or so distinct CDR3 sequences in its table, and around 42% of those were observed once. The ten largest clones add up to approximately 22% of the sample. Source material: blood. These receptors originate from a human donor in good health.

This clonotype has only a few counts. V and J are TRBV5-1 and TRBJ1-2; D perhaps matches TRBD1 (5 bases). The germline V and J ends were trimmed by 0 bases and 4 bases, with 10 bases remaining between them. The CDR3 has 14 amino acids. From germline, CDR1 is SGHRS and CDR2 YFSETQ. The CDR3 region is CASSLEGPGYGYTF. The CDR3 DNA is TGCGCCAGCAGCTTGGAGGGGCCTGGCTATGGCTACACCTTC.

This chain connects TRBV5-6 to TRBJ2-1; TRBD2 might be the D (6 bases). The V gene's germline CDR1 is SGHDT and CDR2 YYEEEE. The CDR3 has 14 amino acids. The V end lost 0 bases, the J end lost 10 bases, and 14 bases lay between the germline ends. CDR3 region: CASSLAGTRWEQFF. The DNA for the CDR3 is TGTGCCAGCAGCTTGGCCGGGACTCGTTGGGAGCAGTTCTTC.

The table lists this clonotype with a few counts. CDR3 nucleotides: TGTGCCAGCAGTTCACAATCAGGGCTAGAGAACACAGATACGCAGTATTTT. Translated: CASSSQSGLENTDTQYF. The rearrangement links TRBV28 to TRBJ2-3, with D perhaps TRBD1 (5 bases). There are 17 residues in the CDR3. V lost 4 bases and J 2 bases, leaving 19 bases between the germline ends. CDR1 MDHEN and CDR2 SYDVKM come from the germline V gene.

This clonotype was seen a handful of times. The chain employs TRBV4-1 and TRBJ1-2; possible D gene TRBD1, 6 bases. V was clipped by 4 bases and J by 6 bases, with 15 bases between them. Germline V gives CDR1 MGHRA, CDR2 YSYEKL. CDR3 size: 14 residues. The CDR3 sequence is CASSRAYRENGYTF. Written as DNA, the CDR3 is TGCGCCAGCAGCCGAGCGTACAGGGAGAATGGCTACACCTTC.

This clonotype was recorded a few times. The rearrangement joins TRBV29-1 to TRBJ2-7; TRBD1 might be the D (6 bases). Germline-derived CDR1 and CDR2 are SQVTM and ANQGSEA. V lost 4 bases and J 3 bases, leaving 10 bases between the germline ends. The CDR3 spans 12 residues. The CDR3 sequence is CSVVDSVYEQYF. CDR3 bases: TGCAGCGTTGTGGACAGCGTCTACGAGCAGTACTTC.

This sequence joins TRBV11-1 and TRBJ1-2; 12 bases line up with TRBD1. The germline gives CDR1 SGHAT, CDR2 FQDESV (reference sequence). V shed 5 bases and J 4 bases; nucleotides not matched to a gene: 11. This CDR3 contains 17 residues. CDR3 DNA: TGTGCCAGCAGCCCGATGGGACAGGGGGCCGGTGGCTATGGCTACACCTTC. Amino acids: CASSPMGQGAGGYGYTF. The variable domain in full, completed from reference TRBV11-1 and TRBJ1-2, reads EAEVAQSPRYKITEKSQAVAFWCDPISGHATLYWYRQILGQGPELLVQFQDESVVDDSQLPKDRFSAERLKGVDSTLKIQPAELGDSAMYLCASSPMGQGAGGYGYTFGSGTRLTVV.

The genes are TRBV12-3 or TRBV12-4 and TRBJ2-2, with D possibly TRBD2 on 5 matching bases. The CDR3 covers 13 residues. With 3 bases removed from V and 6 bases from J, the gap between germline ends came to 8 bases. The DNA for the CDR3 is TGTGCCAGCAGTTTCGGGCGGGCCGGGGAGCTGTTTTTT. This codes for CASSFGRAGELFF.

In regard to this clonotype: One end of the junction varies from germline; a read error may be responsible. The rearrangement links TRBV5-1 to TRBJ1-2; unclear D gene. Germline CDR1 reads SGHRS; CDR2 reads YFSETQ. The CDR3 contains 13 residues. The CDR3 loop reads CASSLLGVGGYTF. CDR3 nucleotide sequence: TGTGCCAGCAGCCTACTTGGGGTAGGTGGCTACACCTTC. Full variable domain (remainder filled in from reference TRBV5-1 and TRBJ1-2): KAGVTQTPRYLIKTRGQQVTLSCSPISGHRSVSWYQQTPGQGLQFLFEYFSETQRNKGNFPGRFSGRQFSNSRSEMNVSTLELGDSALYLCASSLLGVGGYTFGSGTRLTVV.

This clonotype was picked up a small number of times. One base away lies a much larger clone, so this may be a sequencing read error. The CDR3 bases are TGTGCCAGCAGCTTTCTCGTCTCTGGGGCCAACGTCCTGACTTTC. This sequence encodes CASSFLVSGANVLTF. V is TRBV7-3 and J is TRBJ2-6; D unclear. The CDR3 totals 15 residues. Germline CDR1 reads SGHTA; CDR2 reads FQGTGA. The V and J ends lost 3 bases and 0 bases respectively, with 6 bases between them.

This rearrangement joins TRBV12-3 or TRBV12-4 to TRBJ2-1; D is ambiguous. This CDR3 region has 15 residues. V lost 4 bases, J lost 1 base, and 11 bases lay in between. CDR3 in amino acids: CASSSRFSSYNEQFF. In nucleotides, the CDR3 is TGTGCCAGCAGTTCGCGGTTTAGTTCCTACAATGAGCAGTTCTTC.

This chain links TRBV4-3 with TRBJ2-5; 8 nucleotides match TRBD1. This CDR3 has 18 residues. V was clipped by 0 bases and J by 4 bases; unmatched bases: 13. Germline V gene lookup returns CDR1 LGHNA and CDR2 YSLEER. The DNA of the CDR3 is TGCGCCAGCAGCCAAGATTATCCCCAGGGGGCCTTTGTAGAGACCCAGTACTTC. Amino acid sequence: CASSQDYPQGAFVETQYF.

J is TRBJ2-5 and V is TRBV7-2; no clear D gene. CDR1 and CDR2 (germline): SGHTA, FQGNSA. Trimming took 3 bases from V and 5 from J, leaving 13 bases between them. The CDR3 has 14 amino acids. CDR3 amino acids: CASSLRTPRETQYF. DNA for the CDR3: TGTGCCAGCAGCTTGAGAACCCCGAGGGAGACCCAGTACTTC.

V is TRBV27 and J is TRBJ1-6; TRBD1 aligns across 7 bases. Unmatched junction bases numbered 10, after V lost 7 bases and J lost 10 bases. The CDR3 contains 14 residues. Germline lookup yields CDR1 MNHEY and CDR2 SMNVEV (reference sequence). The CDR3 sequence is CASTVTGFRSPLHF. The CDR3 DNA is TGTGCCAGCACCGTGACAGGGTTCAGGTCACCCCTCCACTTT.

The J gene is TRBJ2-7, the V gene TRBV6-6; D ambiguous. V dropped 6 bases and J dropped 3 bases, with 9 bases sitting between them. Germline V gene lookup returns CDR1 MNHNY and CDR2 SVGAGI (reference sequence). The CDR3 totals 12 residues. As DNA, the CDR3 is TGTGCCAGCAGGGGTGTAAACTACGAGCAGTACTTC. The encoded protein is CASRGVNYEQYF.

This clonotype occurred a few times. J is TRBJ1-2 and V is TRBV7-2; 8 bases fit TRBD1. V shed 5 bases and J 4 bases; nucleotides not matched to a gene: 12. The CDR3 is made up of 16 amino acids. Per germline, CDR1 SGHTA and CDR2 FQGNSA. The CDR3 coding sequence is TGTGCCAGCAGCCTACGGAGGCAGGGGGCTGCCTATGGCTACACCTTC. Encoded protein: CASSLRRQGAAYGYTF.

This clonotype was seen only a few times. The chain is built from TRBV12-3 or TRBV12-4 and TRBJ1-4, with D unclear. The length of the CDR3 is 11 residues. The V gene lost 3 bases and the J gene lost 6 bases, with 2 bases spanning the gap. CDR3 sequence (DNA): TGTGCCAGCAGTTTCTATGAAAAACTGTTTTTT. Translating gives CASSFYEKLFF.

This clonotype was seen at least ten times. The CDR3 nucleotides are TGTGCCAGCAGCTCCTTTCGGTTATACAATGAGCAGTTCTTC. As protein: CASSSFRLYNEQFF. This chain links TRBV7-9 with TRBJ2-1; D is unresolved. CDR1 and CDR2 from the germline V gene are SEHNR and FQNEAQ (reference sequence). V lost 4 bases and J lost 4, with 11 bases in between. CDR3 length: 14 amino acids.

This clonotype was seen many times. The chain recombines TRBV20-1 with TRBJ2-4; 7 nucleotides agree with TRBD1. The CDR3 covers 15 residues. Looked up from germline, CDR1 is DFQATT and CDR2 is SNEGSKA (reference sequence). V lost 5 bases, J lost 1 base, and 8 bases stayed unmatched. In DNA form, the CDR3 reads TGCAGTGCTGACATATCGACAGGGGCCAAAAACATTCAGTACTTC. As protein: CSADISTGAKNIQYF.

The table lists this clonotype with a few counts. This chain uses TRBV18 with TRBJ2-1; D might be TRBD1 (5 bases). Trimming took off 1 base at V and 6 bases at J, with 10 bases between the two ends. The CDR3 extends over 14 amino acids. Per the germline V gene, CDR1 is KGHSH and CDR2 is LQKENI. The CDR3 reads CASSPLRQSNEQFF. DNA of the CDR3: TGTGCCAGCTCACCACTCCGACAGAGCAATGAGCAGTTCTTC. The variable domain in full, with the rest retrieved from reference TRBV18 and TRBJ2-1, is NAGVMQNPRHLVRRRGQEARLRCSPMKGHSHVYWYRQLPEEGLKFMVYLQKENIIDESGMPKERFSAEFPKEGPSILRIQQVVRGDSAAYFCASSPLRQSNEQFFGPGTRLTVL.

V and J are TRBV3-1 and TRBJ2-5; 7 positions agree with TRBD1. Trimming took 4 bases from V and 13 from J; bases not matched to a gene: 15. The germline gives CDR1 LGHDT, CDR2 YNNKEL (reference sequence). The CDR3 runs to 14 residues. The CDR3 DNA follows: TGTGCCAGCAGCCTACCGGGACAGAGAGAAGGGCGGTACTTC. Protein product: CASSLPGQREGRYF.

The V gene is TRBV5-1, the J gene TRBJ1-2; 7 bases are a match to TRBD1. CDR1 and CDR2 (germline): SGHRS, YFSETQ. Trimming removed 1 base from V and 4 bases from J; junction bases left unmatched: 10. The CDR3 length is 16 residues. CDR3 region: CASSLIRQGLVYGYTF. The CDR3 DNA follows: TGCGCCAGCAGCTTGATCCGACAGGGCCTAGTCTATGGCTACACCTTC.

The chain joins TRBV14 to TRBJ2-7, with D perhaps matching TRBD2 (7 bases). Germline CDR1 reads SGHDN; CDR2 reads FVKESK. The CDR3 contains 15 residues. The ends were cut back, 6 bases at V and 2 bases at J, with 17 bases in the middle. CDR3 region: CASRGRRGPPYEQYF. As DNA, the CDR3 is TGTGCCAGCAGGGGACGGCGGGGGCCTCCCTACGAGCAGTACTTC.

There are a few counts of this clonotype. CDR3 coding DNA: TGTGCCAGCAGTTACGTAGACTACGAGCAGTACTTC. Translating gives CASSYVDYEQYF. The chain combines TRBV6-2 or TRBV6-3 with TRBJ2-7; no clear D gene. V lost 2 bases, J lost 3 bases, and 5 bases lay in between. CDR3 length equals 12 residues. CDR1 is MNHEY, CDR2 SVGEGT, per germline.

This clonotype was counted many times. The chain uses TRBV4-1 and TRBJ2-5, with 10 bases that match TRBD1. Germline assignment: CDR1 MGHRA and CDR2 YSYEKL. The length of the CDR3 is 13 residues. Trimming at V came to 6 bases and at J to 2 bases, leaving 0 bases not matched to a gene. The CDR3 region is CASRDRGQETQYF. DNA for the CDR3: TGCGCCAGCAGGGACAGGGGGCAAGAGACCCAGTACTTC.

CDR3 in DNA: TGTGCCAGCAGCTTAGGGCCATCGGTTTCTGGGGCCAACGTCCTGACTTTC. Protein: CASSLGPSVSGANVLTF. This chain links TRBV7-2 with TRBJ2-6, with D unclear. The CDR3 spans 17 residues. The V and J ends lost 1 base and 1 base respectively, with 11 bases between them. Per the germline V gene, CDR1 is SGHTA and CDR2 is FQGNSA.